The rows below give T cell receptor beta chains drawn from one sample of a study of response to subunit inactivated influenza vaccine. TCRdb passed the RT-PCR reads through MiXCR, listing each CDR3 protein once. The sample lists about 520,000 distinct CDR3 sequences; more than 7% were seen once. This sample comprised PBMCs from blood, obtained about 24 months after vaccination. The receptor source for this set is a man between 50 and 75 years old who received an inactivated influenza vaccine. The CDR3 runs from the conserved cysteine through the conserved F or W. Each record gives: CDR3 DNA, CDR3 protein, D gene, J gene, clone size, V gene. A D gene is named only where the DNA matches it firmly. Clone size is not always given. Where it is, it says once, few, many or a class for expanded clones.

CDR3 DNA: TGCGCCAGCAGCTTGGAGGCGCTGAACACCGGGGAGCTGTTTTTT; CDR3 protein: CASSLEALNTGELFF; D gene: -; J gene: TRBJ2-2; clone size: many; V gene: TRBV5-1
CDR3 DNA: TGTGCCAGCAGCTTAGACAGGGGGCCTGGCTACACCTTC; CDR3 protein: CASSLDRGPGYTF; D gene: TRBD1; J gene: TRBJ1-2; clone size: many; V gene: TRBV7-8
CDR3 DNA: TGTGCCAGCAGCAAAAGACAGGGGGAGAAGACCCAGTACTTC; CDR3 protein: CASSKRQGEKTQYF; D gene: TRBD1; J gene: TRBJ2-5; clone size: few; V gene: TRBV12-3/TRBV12-4
CDR3 DNA: TGCGCCAGCAGCCAGACAGGGCGGGAGACCCAGTACTTC; CDR3 protein: CASSQTGRETQYF; D gene: TRBD1; J gene: TRBJ2-5; clone size: many; V gene: TRBV5-1
CDR3 DNA: TGTGCCAGCAGCTTAGCGAATACGGGGCACACTGAAGCTTTCTTT; CDR3 protein: CASSLANTGHTEAFF; D gene: -; J gene: TRBJ1-1; clone size: -; V gene: TRBV7-6
CDR3 DNA: TGTGCCAGCAGTTCCGGGACAGGTGGCACAGATACGCAGTATTTT; CDR3 protein: CASSSGTGGTDTQYF; D gene: TRBD1; J gene: TRBJ2-3; clone size: many; V gene: TRBV12-3/TRBV12-4
CDR3 DNA: TGTGCCAGCAGTGACTGGGACAATATAACGCAGTATTTT; CDR3 protein: CASSDWDNITQYF; D gene: -; J gene: TRBJ2-3; clone size: many; V gene: TRBV2
CDR3 DNA: TGTGCCAGCAGCTTATCAGGGGAAGCTGATGGCTACACCTTC; CDR3 protein: CASSLSGEADGYTF; D gene: -; J gene: TRBJ1-2; clone size: many; V gene: TRBV7-9
CDR3 DNA: TGTGCCAGCAGTTACCGTACAGGGGTGAGCGAGCAGTACTTC; CDR3 protein: CASSYRTGVSEQYF; D gene: TRBD1; J gene: TRBJ2-7; clone size: many; V gene: TRBV6-7
CDR3 DNA: TGCAGTGCTAGTGGTGGGAACACTGAAGCTTTCTTT; CDR3 protein: CSASGGNTEAFF; D gene: -; J gene: TRBJ1-1; clone size: many; V gene: TRBV20-1
CDR3 DNA: TGTGCCAGCAGCTCCCCCAGGGGTCCTGAAGCTTTCTTT; CDR3 protein: CASSSPRGPEAFF; D gene: -; J gene: TRBJ1-1; clone size: few; V gene: TRBV7-9
CDR3 DNA: TGCAGCGTACAAACAGGAACGAACACTGAAGCTTTCTTT; CDR3 protein: CSVQTGTNTEAFF; D gene: -; J gene: TRBJ1-1; clone size: -; V gene: TRBV29-1
CDR3 DNA: TGCGCCAGCAGCCAAGATGGGGGTAGCAATCAGCCCCAGCATTTT; CDR3 protein: CASSQDGGSNQPQHF; D gene: -; J gene: TRBJ1-5; clone size: many; V gene: TRBV4-3
CDR3 DNA: TGCAGTGCTAGGGCCGGGACAACTAGCACAGATACGCAGTATTTT; CDR3 protein: CSARAGTTSTDTQYF; D gene: -; J gene: TRBJ2-3; clone size: -; V gene: TRBV20-1
CDR3 DNA: TGCGCCAGCAGCCCCCATCCTAGCGGGTACAATGAGCAGTTCTTC; CDR3 protein: CASSPHPSGYNEQFF; D gene: TRBD2; J gene: TRBJ2-1; clone size: many; V gene: TRBV4-1
CDR3 DNA: TGCGCCAGCAGCCAAGATGTATGGGTTGAGCAGTTCTTC; CDR3 protein: CASSQDVWVEQFF; D gene: -; J gene: TRBJ2-1; clone size: few; V gene: TRBV4-3
CDR3 DNA: TGTGCCACCAGTCCCTCCCCGCAGGTGTGGGGAGACAATGAGCAGTTCTTC; CDR3 protein: CATSPSPQVWGDNEQFF; D gene: -; J gene: TRBJ2-1; clone size: -; V gene: TRBV24-1
CDR3 DNA: TGCAGTGCTAGCGGTCCCCCCGGGGAGCAGTTCTTC; CDR3 protein: CSASGPPGEQFF; D gene: -; J gene: TRBJ2-1; clone size: many; V gene: TRBV20-1
CDR3 DNA: TGTGCCAGCAGCGTGAGGGCAGGGGGAAATGAGCAGTTCTTC; CDR3 protein: CASSVRAGGNEQFF; D gene: TRBD1; J gene: TRBJ2-1; clone size: few; V gene: TRBV9
CDR3 DNA: TGTGCCAGCAGTCCTAACAGGAGAGATGGCTACACCTTC; CDR3 protein: CASSPNRRDGYTF; D gene: -; J gene: TRBJ1-2; clone size: few; V gene: TRBV12-3/TRBV12-4
CDR3 DNA: TGCGCCAGCAGCTTGGCCCTTGGGGACACTGAAGCTTTCTTT; CDR3 protein: CASSLALGDTEAFF; D gene: -; J gene: TRBJ1-1; clone size: many; V gene: TRBV5-1
CDR3 DNA: TGTGCCAGCAGCAAAGACGGGGGGGGTCTCTATCAGGACACCTTC; CDR3 protein: CASSKDGGGLYQDTF; D gene: -; J gene: TRBJ1-2; clone size: -; V gene: TRBV21-1
CDR3 DNA: TGCGCCAGCAGCAGGGAGGAGACAGGGCCCTTTAGGACCTTC; CDR3 protein: CASSREETGPFRTF; D gene: TRBD1; J gene: TRBJ1-2; clone size: -; V gene: TRBV4-1
CDR3 DNA: TGTGCCATCAGTGAGAACCCGACAGGGGGGCTCGGGGCCAACGTCCTGACTTTC; CDR3 protein: CAISENPTGGLGANVLTF; D gene: TRBD1; J gene: TRBJ2-6; clone size: many; V gene: TRBV10-3
CDR3 DNA: TGCGCCAGCAGCTTTTTGGCGGGAGGGGGCAATGAGCAGTTCTTC; CDR3 protein: CASSFLAGGGNEQFF; D gene: TRBD2; J gene: TRBJ2-1; clone size: -; V gene: TRBV5-1
CDR3 DNA: TGCAGCGCTTTCGGACTGAACAATGAGCAGTTCTTC; CDR3 protein: CSAFGLNNEQFF; D gene: -; J gene: TRBJ2-1; clone size: many; V gene: TRBV29-1
CDR3 DNA: TGCGCCAGCAGCCAAGCTAGGACAGTGGATGAAAAACTGCTTTTT; CDR3 protein: CASSQARTVDEKLLF; D gene: -; J gene: TRBJ1-4; clone size: -; V gene: TRBV4-3
CDR3 DNA: TGCGCCAGCAGTCCCGGGACCCAGGTGGAGACCCAGTACTTC; CDR3 protein: CASSPGTQVETQYF; D gene: -; J gene: TRBJ2-5; clone size: -; V gene: TRBV5-1
CDR3 DNA: TGTGCCAGCAGTCCCTCGCCCGGGACAGGGGATGGCTACACCTTC; CDR3 protein: CASSPSPGTGDGYTF; D gene: TRBD1; J gene: TRBJ1-2; clone size: many; V gene: TRBV12-3/TRBV12-4
CDR3 DNA: TGTGCCATCAGTGAGTCCTACGGGACAGGCTCTAGCTACACCTTC; CDR3 protein: CAISESYGTGSSYTF; D gene: TRBD1; J gene: TRBJ1-2; clone size: few; V gene: TRBV10-3
CDR3 DNA: TGCGCCAGCAGCCAAGAGTGGCAGGGGCAGGCCTACGAGCAGTACTTC; CDR3 protein: CASSQEWQGQAYEQYF; D gene: -; J gene: TRBJ2-7; clone size: -; V gene: TRBV4-1
CDR3 DNA: TGTGCCAGCAGTTTCCTGGGGGTTCAGCCCCAGCATTTT; CDR3 protein: CASSFLGVQPQHF; D gene: -; J gene: TRBJ1-5; clone size: many; V gene: TRBV12-3/TRBV12-4
CDR3 DNA: TGTGCCAGCAGTTACTCGTGGTCAGGGGCTCAGCCCCAGCATTTT; CDR3 protein: CASSYSWSGAQPQHF; D gene: -; J gene: TRBJ1-5; clone size: -; V gene: TRBV6-5
CDR3 DNA: TGCAGCGTGGAGGACAGCAACTCTGGAAACACCATATATTTT; CDR3 protein: CSVEDSNSGNTIYF; D gene: -; J gene: TRBJ1-3; clone size: many; V gene: TRBV29-1
CDR3 DNA: TGCAGTGCTAGACGGGGGTATAGAGGCTACACCTTC; CDR3 protein: CSARRGYRGYTF; D gene: -; J gene: TRBJ1-2; clone size: few; V gene: TRBV20-1
CDR3 DNA: TGCAGTGCTCCATCCGGGCCGCTGGGTTTCAACTATGGCTACACCTTC; CDR3 protein: CSAPSGPLGFNYGYTF; D gene: -; J gene: TRBJ1-2; clone size: few; V gene: TRBV20-1
CDR3 DNA: TGTGCCAGCAGCGAGACAGGGGGTTTTTCGGCTTTCTTT; CDR3 protein: CASSETGGFSAFF; D gene: TRBD1; J gene: TRBJ1-1; clone size: few; V gene: TRBV7-9
CDR3 DNA: TGCAGCATCGCGCGTGGTACAGGGAGGGGTACCGGGGAGCTGTTTTTT; CDR3 protein: CSIARGTGRGTGELFF; D gene: -; J gene: TRBJ2-2; clone size: -; V gene: TRBV29-1
CDR3 DNA: TGCAGTGCATTCGGTGCGGGGGATGGTGATTACAATGAGCAGTTCTTC; CDR3 protein: CSAFGAGDGDYNEQFF; D gene: TRBD2; J gene: TRBJ2-1; clone size: few; V gene: TRBV20-1
CDR3 DNA: TGTGCCATCAGTGAACCCGACCGATCCAATGAGCAGTTCTTC; CDR3 protein: CAISEPDRSNEQFF; D gene: -; J gene: TRBJ2-1; clone size: few; V gene: TRBV10-3
CDR3 DNA: TGTGCCAGCAGCCAAGATTTGGTTCAGCCCCAGCATTTT; CDR3 protein: CASSQDLVQPQHF; D gene: -; J gene: TRBJ1-5; clone size: many; V gene: TRBV4-2
CDR3 DNA: TGTGCCAGCAGTTACTCCAAGACCCAGTACTTC; CDR3 protein: CASSYSKTQYF; D gene: -; J gene: TRBJ2-5; clone size: many; V gene: TRBV6-5
CDR3 DNA: TGTGCCAGCAGCGTAGGGGGGAGCGCACTCCACAATGAGCAGTTCTTC; CDR3 protein: CASSVGGSALHNEQFF; D gene: -; J gene: TRBJ2-1; clone size: few; V gene: TRBV9
CDR3 DNA: TGTGCCAGCAGTTTAGACCTCGCCGTTGGAGATACGCAGTATTTT; CDR3 protein: CASSLDLAVGDTQYF; D gene: -; J gene: TRBJ2-3; clone size: few; V gene: TRBV28
CDR3 DNA: TGTGCCAGCAGTTCCCCTACAGCGGGGTCGGTAGATACGCAGTATTTT; CDR3 protein: CASSSPTAGSVDTQYF; D gene: TRBD2; J gene: TRBJ2-3; clone size: few; V gene: TRBV28
CDR3 DNA: TGTGCCAGCAGTGAATCTAGCGGGAGGACCGGGGAGCTGTTTTTT; CDR3 protein: CASSESSGRTGELFF; D gene: TRBD2; J gene: TRBJ2-2; clone size: few; V gene: TRBV25-1
CDR3 DNA: TGTGCCAGCACCTGGGGGGGACACACAGCCGGGGAGCTGTTTTTT; CDR3 protein: CASTWGGHTAGELFF; D gene: -; J gene: TRBJ2-2; clone size: many; V gene: TRBV6-1
CDR3 DNA: TGTGCCAGCAGCTTAGAACAGGGCCCCCCGAGGAATGAGCAGTTCTTC; CDR3 protein: CASSLEQGPPRNEQFF; D gene: -; J gene: TRBJ2-1; clone size: -; V gene: TRBV7-9
CDR3 DNA: TGTGCCAGCAGCCCTGCGACTTCCTACAATGAGCAGTTCTTC; CDR3 protein: CASSPATSYNEQFF; D gene: -; J gene: TRBJ2-1; clone size: many; V gene: TRBV7-9
CDR3 DNA: TGCAGCGTTGGGTACACTTTCACCGGGGAGCTGTTTTTT; CDR3 protein: CSVGYTFTGELFF; D gene: -; J gene: TRBJ2-2; clone size: many; V gene: TRBV29-1
CDR3 DNA: TGTGCCAGTAGTGTAATGGGACAGGGAGCTGAGCAGTTCTTC; CDR3 protein: CASSVMGQGAEQFF; D gene: TRBD1; J gene: TRBJ2-1; clone size: many; V gene: TRBV19
CDR3 DNA: TGTGCCAGCAGTTACTATACTAGCCTTTCCACAGATACGCAGTATTTT; CDR3 protein: CASSYYTSLSTDTQYF; D gene: -; J gene: TRBJ2-3; clone size: many; V gene: TRBV6-5
CDR3 DNA: TGCAGCGCAAAGACTAGCGGGTATCGCACAGATACGCAGTATTTT; CDR3 protein: CSAKTSGYRTDTQYF; D gene: TRBD2; J gene: TRBJ2-3; clone size: many; V gene: TRBV20-1
CDR3 DNA: TGTGCCAGCAGTGAAGCGGGCAGGGGTGAGACCCAGTACTTC; CDR3 protein: CASSEAGRGETQYF; D gene: -; J gene: TRBJ2-5; clone size: few; V gene: TRBV2
CDR3 DNA: TGTGCCACCAGCAGAGATCCAAGATACAATGAGCAGTTCTTC; CDR3 protein: CATSRDPRYNEQFF; D gene: -; J gene: TRBJ2-1; clone size: many; V gene: TRBV15